One sample yielded the 5 T cell receptor beta chains listed below, sequenced in a study of blood T cell repertoires in COVID-19. Sequencing was performed with immunoSEQ multiplex PCR; in TCRdb, only in-frame clones are kept and a portion is missing. Of fewer than 250,000 clones listed, 65% to 90% are singletons. The sample was peripheral blood. The receptors originated from a woman in her 70s with acute or convalescent COVID-19.

V and J are TRBV27 and TRBJ1-2; TRBD1 matches 9 bases. Germline loops: CDR1 MNHEY, CDR2 SMNVEV (reference sequence). The CDR3 length is 17 residues. The V gene end was trimmed by 8 bases and the J gene end by 5 bases; junction bases not matched to a gene: 18. CDR3 loop: CASPYRRDRVKQYGYTF. The CDR3 coding sequence is TGTGCCAGCCCGTATCGGCGGGACAGGGTAAAACAATATGGCTACACCTTC.

This rearrangement joins TRBV5-6 to TRBJ1-2, with 7 positions matching TRBD1. CDR3 length: 14 amino acids. Germline V gene data show CDR1 as SGHDT and CDR2 as YYEEEE. V shed 2 bases and J 7 bases; nucleotides not matched to a gene: 8. The CDR3 nucleotides are TGTGCCAGCAGCTTAAGGGGGCCACCCCCTGGCTACACCTTC. This encodes CASSLRGPPPGYTF.

The chain combines TRBV19 with TRBJ2-7; TRBD1 agrees at 8 bases. V dropped 1 base and J dropped 2; count of bases not matched to a gene: 4. CDR3 length: 15 amino acids. The V gene's germline CDR1 is LNHDA and CDR2 SQIVND (reference sequence). The CDR3 sequence is CASSIGDRPTYEQYF. For the CDR3, the DNA is TGTGCCAGTAGTATAGGGGACAGGCCGACCTACGAGCAGTACTTC.

The rearrangement joins TRBV27 to TRBJ1-5, with 8 bases matching TRBD1. This CDR3 region has 15 residues. Per the germline V gene, CDR1 is MNHEY and CDR2 is SMNVEV (reference sequence). V shed 5 bases, J shed 7 bases, and the junction held 10 bases outside the gene matches. Here the CDR3 DNA reads TGTGCCAGCAGTGGCGGGACAGGTGGAAAACAGCCCCAGCATTTT. Protein: CASSGGTGGKQPQHF.

This chain uses TRBV4-1 with TRBJ2-2; TRBD1 matches 8 bases. The trim removed 0 bases at V and 3 bases at J, leaving 3 bases unmatched. The CDR3 is 16 residues long. In germline, CDR1 is MGHRA, CDR2 YSYEKL. In DNA, the CDR3 is TGCGCCAGCAGCCAAGATAGGACAGGGTACACCGGGGAGCTGTTTTTT. It is translated as CASSQDRTGYTGELFF.